The 24 T cell receptor beta chains in this list originate from one sample, sequenced in a study of shared clonotypes between healthy human individuals. This table comes from immunoSEQ multiplex PCR, and its TCRdb copy is limited to in-frame clones, with some not included. The repertoire holds 2 million to 2.5 million clones, with 93% as singletons. The material sequenced was naive CD4+ T cells from PBMCs. Stated subset: CD45RA+ positively selected. These receptors all stem from a man aged 18 to 35 in good health. Some clones in this sample may be carry-over from other donors' samples.

The rearrangement joins TRBV5-1 to TRBJ2-3, with 8 bases aligning to TRBD1. Germline values: CDR1 SGHRS, CDR2 YFSETQ. CDR3 length: 15 residues. Trimming removed 2 bases from V and 4 bases from J; junction bases left unmatched: 6. The CDR3 bases are TGCGCCAGCAGCTTTGCAGGGGGCGCCGCAGATACGCAGTATTTT. Its protein is CASSFAGGAADTQYF.

The chain combines TRBV5-4 with TRBJ1-1; the match to TRBD1 covers 8 bases. The V gene end was trimmed by 4 bases and the J gene end by 0 bases; junction bases not matched to a gene: 2. The CDR3 is made up of 14 amino acids. Germline V gene lookup returns CDR1 SGHNT and CDR2 YYREEE (reference sequence). The CDR3 DNA reads as TGTGCCAGCAGCGGACAGGGTATGAACACTGAAGCTTTCTTT. It codes for CASSGQGMNTEAFF. Looking up the rest from reference TRBV5-4 and TRBJ1-1 gives the full variable domain: ETGVTQSPTHLIKTRGQQVTLRCSSQSGHNTVSWYQQALGQGPQFIFQYYREEENGRGNFPPRFSGLQFPNYSSELNVNALELDDSALYLCASSGQGMNTEAFFGQGTRLTVV.

The V call is TRBV19, the J call TRBJ1-4; no firm D call. CDR3 length: 15 residues. V gave up 5 bases and J gave up 4 bases, with 14 bases separating them. Germline V lookup: CDR1 LNHDA, CDR2 SQIVND (reference sequence). The CDR3 DNA is TGTGCCAGTAGTCTCATATCCTGGGGTAATGAAAAACTGTTTTTT. It is translated as CASSLISWGNEKLFF.

The V gene is TRBV5-4, the J gene TRBJ1-1; the D is unclear. Trimming removed 4 bases at V and 5 bases at J, with 12 bases between. The CDR3 spans 13 residues. Germline V lookup: CDR1 SGHNT, CDR2 YYREEE (reference sequence). The CDR3 coding sequence is TGTGCCAGCAGCCTACCTTCGAAGACTGAAGCTTTCTTT. Protein product: CASSLPSKTEAFF.

The chain recombines TRBV30 with TRBJ1-5; D is unresolved. V was shortened by 0 bases and J by 11 bases, with 14 bases between the two germline ends. The CDR3 sequence is 13 residues long. The germline V gene has CDR1 GTSNPN and CDR2 SVGIG (reference sequence). DNA of the CDR3: TGTGCCTGGAGTGTGTATGGGCTGTCGGCCCAGCATTTT. It yields the protein CAWSVYGLSAQHF.

The chain employs TRBV28 and TRBJ2-7; no definite D call. Trimming removed 8 bases from V and 0 bases from J, with 11 bases in between. This CDR3 has 13 amino acids. CDR1 and CDR2 from the germline V gene are MDHEN and SYDVKM. DNA for the CDR3: TGTGCCAGCTTCGACCGCAGCTCCTACGAGCAGTACTTC. This encodes CASFDRSSYEQYF.

The chain links TRBV19 to TRBJ1-1; D is uncertain. V dropped 3 bases and J dropped 3 bases, with 14 bases sitting between them. The CDR3 has 15 amino acids. Germline V CDR1 and CDR2: LNHDA, SQIVND (reference sequence). The CDR3 DNA sequence: TGTGCCAGTAGTATGACCCCGACTGAAGACACTGAAGCTTTCTTT. The encoded protein is CASSMTPTEDTEAFF. Full variable domain (rest looked up from reference TRBV19 and TRBJ1-1): DGGITQSPKYLFRKEGQNVTLSCEQNLNHDAMYWYRQDPGQGLRLIYYSQIVNDFQKGDIAEGYSVSREKKESFPLTVTSAQKNPTAFYLCASSMTPTEDTEAFFGQGTRLTVV.

The chain links TRBV6-5 to TRBJ2-1; D uncertain. V lost 6 bases, J lost 4 bases, and 13 bases lay in between. The CDR3 totals 14 residues. CDR1 and CDR2 from the germline V gene are MNHEY and SVGAGI. The CDR3 region has the DNA TGTGCCAGCAGGGGCGAAGGGATTTACAATGAGCAGTTCTTC. Translation gives CASRGEGIYNEQFF.

The V and J genes are TRBV7-9 and TRBJ2-7; maybe TRBD2 (6 bases). Trimming took off 5 bases at V and 5 bases at J, with 22 bases between the two ends. Per the germline V gene, CDR1 is SEHNR and CDR2 is FQNEAQ (reference sequence). The CDR3 is 16 amino acids. For the CDR3, the DNA is TGTGCCAGCAGCCCCCGCGAATTGGCGGGGACCCACGAGCAGTACTTC. Residues: CASSPRELAGTHEQYF.

The chain couples TRBV6-5 to TRBJ2-1; perhaps TRBD2 as D (5 bases). Germline CDR1 reads MNHEY; CDR2 reads SVGAGI. Deletions cut 5 bases from V and 7 bases from J, with 12 bases between. The CDR3 loop spans 13 amino acids. The chain's CDR3 is CASSPPERNEQFF. The CDR3 region has the DNA TGTGCCAGCAGTCCTCCGGAGCGGAATGAGCAGTTCTTC.

This clone was recorded a few times. V and J are TRBV7-2 and TRBJ1-3; 7 bases line up with TRBD1. The CDR3 loop spans 14 amino acids. The germline gives CDR1 SGHTA, CDR2 FQGNSA. V lost 5 bases and J lost 4; bases outside the gene matches: 5. CDR3 sequence reads: CASSPTGYGNTIYF. The CDR3 nucleotides are TGTGCCAGCAGCCCGACAGGGTACGGAAACACCATATATTTT.

Details on this clone: Other DNA sequences in the sample encode the same CDR3. The chain recombines TRBV6-1 with TRBJ2-7, with a possible D match to TRBD1 (7 bases). V was clipped by 1 base and J by 2 bases, with 12 bases between them. Looked up from germline, CDR1 is MNHNS and CDR2 is SASEGT. This CDR3 has 15 residues. The CDR3 loop reads CASSEGGTAAYEQYF. For the CDR3, the DNA is TGTGCCAGCAGTGAAGGCGGGACAGCCGCCTACGAGCAGTACTTC.

The V gene is TRBV18, the J gene TRBJ2-1; tentatively, D is TRBD1 (9 bases). Trimming cost V 3 bases and J 5 bases, with 20 bases left between them. The germline CDR1 and CDR2 sequences are KGHSH and LQKENI. The CDR3 contains 17 residues. The CDR3: CASSPGQGTSGHNEQFF. In DNA form, the CDR3 reads TGTGCCAGCTCACCGGGACAGGGTACTAGCGGTCACAATGAGCAGTTCTTC.

The chain joins TRBV28 to TRBJ1-5; 9 nucleotides agree with TRBD1. Germline assignment: CDR1 MDHEN and CDR2 SYDVKM. V shed 7 bases, J shed 6 bases, and the junction held 13 bases outside the gene matches. This CDR3 spans 16 amino acids. In DNA, the CDR3 is TGTGCCAGCAACCGGGCCGGGACAGGGTTCTCTCAGCCCCAGCATTTT. It codes for CASNRAGTGFSQPQHF. The whole variable domain, remainder taken from reference TRBV28 and TRBJ1-5, is DVKVTQSSRYLVKRTGEKVFLECVQDMDHENMFWYRQDPGLGLRLIYFSYDVKMKEKGDIPEGYSVSREKKERFSLILESASTNQTSMYLCASNRAGTGFSQPQHFGDGTRLSIL.

The V call is TRBV6-6, the J call TRBJ1-4; TRBD1 might be the D (5 bases). CDR3 size: 14 residues. The germline V and J ends were trimmed by 9 bases and 5 bases, with 16 bases remaining between them. Germline CDR1 MNHNY, CDR2 SVGAGI (reference sequence). CDR3 nucleotide sequence: TGTGCCAGTAATAAGGGACTCTTCAATGAAAAACTGTTTTTT. Residues: CASNKGLFNEKLFF.

The CDR3 sequence: CASSAWVPRSYEQYF. CDR3 bases: TGTGCCAGCAGCGCCTGGGTCCCTCGTTCCTACGAGCAGTACTTC. This chain links TRBV7-9 with TRBJ2-7; D is ambiguous. With 5 bases removed from V and 1 base from J, the gap between germline ends came to 15 bases. The germline V gene encodes CDR1 SEHNR and CDR2 FQNEAQ (reference sequence). The CDR3 has 15 amino acids.

The V gene is TRBV5-4, the J gene TRBJ2-7, with TRBD2 matching 13 bases. Germline loops: CDR1 SGHNT, CDR2 YYREEE (reference sequence). The CDR3 covers 16 residues. The V gene end was trimmed by 3 bases and the J gene end by 4 bases; junction bases not matched to a gene: 7. DNA of the CDR3: TGTGCCAGCAGCTCGCTAAGGACTAGCGGGAGTTACGAGCAGTACTTC. This codes for CASSSLRTSGSYEQYF.

The chain links TRBV7-6 to TRBJ1-1; 8 bases line up with TRBD1. Per the germline V gene, CDR1 is SGHVS and CDR2 is FNYEAQ. V lost 2 bases and J lost 0; bases outside the gene matches: 2. This CDR3 region has 15 residues. The CDR3: CASSLSGGLNTEAFF. The CDR3 region has the DNA TGTGCCAGCAGCTTATCAGGGGGCTTGAACACTGAAGCTTTCTTT.

The chain employs TRBV28 and TRBJ2-1; a weak D match, TRBD1 (5 bases). In germline, CDR1 is MDHEN, CDR2 SYDVKM. Trimming took 4 bases from V and 10 from J, leaving 11 bases between them. The CDR3 totals 12 residues. The chain's CDR3 is CASSSTHREQFF. The CDR3 DNA reads TGTGCCAGCAGTTCGACTCACAGGGAGCAGTTCTTC.

The chain links TRBV11-2 to TRBJ1-2; D ambiguous. V shed 4 bases and J shed 4 bases, with 10 bases lying between them. The V gene's germline CDR1 is SGHAT and CDR2 FQNNGV. CDR3 length: 13 residues. The CDR3 protein is CASSSPRGYGYTF. In nucleotides, the CDR3 is TGTGCCAGCAGCTCCCCCCGGGGCTATGGCTACACCTTC.

This sequence joins TRBV6-1 and TRBJ2-7, with D possibly matching TRBD1 (5 bases). CDR1 and CDR2 (germline): MNHNS, SASEGT. CDR3 length: 14 amino acids. V was clipped by 6 bases and J by 9 bases, with 21 bases between them. The CDR3 sequence: CASSGTGDPPAQYF. As DNA, the CDR3 is TGTGCCAGCAGCGGTACAGGTGACCCTCCGGCGCAGTACTTC.

The chain is built from TRBV13 and TRBJ1-2, with 7 bases identical to TRBD1. Trimming removed 7 bases from V and 4 bases from J; junction bases left unmatched: 15. The CDR3 consists of 16 residues. Germline V gene lookup returns CDR1 PRHDT and CDR2 FYEKMQ (reference sequence). The CDR3 protein is CASTSGKGGVLYGYTF. The DNA of the CDR3 is TGTGCCAGCACCTCTGGCAAAGGGGGCGTTCTCTATGGCTACACCTTC.

The rearrangement links TRBV5-4 to TRBJ1-3; the D gene is possibly TRBD1 (6 bases). CDR1 is SGHNT and CDR2 is YYREEE in the germline V gene (reference sequence). This CDR3 comprises 16 residues. V was cut by 5 bases and J by 0 bases, with 15 bases left in between. The CDR3 sequence: CASSGGGAFSGNTIYF. The CDR3, as DNA: TGTGCCAGCAGTGGGGGGGGCGCCTTCTCTGGAAACACCATATATTTT.

This rearrangement joins TRBV18 to TRBJ2-1; D is possibly TRBD1 (5 bases). The V end was cut by 3 bases, the J end by 0 bases, with 9 bases between. The CDR3 runs 15 residues. Germline V gene lookup returns CDR1 KGHSH and CDR2 LQKENI. CDR3 region: CASSPNRLSYNEQFF. For the CDR3, the DNA is TGTGCCAGCTCACCGAACAGGCTCTCCTACAATGAGCAGTTCTTC.